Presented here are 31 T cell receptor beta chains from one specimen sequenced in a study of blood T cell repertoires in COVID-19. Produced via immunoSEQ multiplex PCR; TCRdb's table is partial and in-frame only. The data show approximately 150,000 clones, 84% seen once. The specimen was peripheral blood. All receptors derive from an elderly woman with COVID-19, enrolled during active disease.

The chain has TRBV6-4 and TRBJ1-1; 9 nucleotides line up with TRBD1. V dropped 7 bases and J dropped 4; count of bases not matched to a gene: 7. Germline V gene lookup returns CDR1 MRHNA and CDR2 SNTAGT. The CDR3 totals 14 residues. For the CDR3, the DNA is TGTGCCAGCAATTCGACAGGGGGAGGCACTGAAGCTTTCTTT. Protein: CASNSTGGGTEAFF.

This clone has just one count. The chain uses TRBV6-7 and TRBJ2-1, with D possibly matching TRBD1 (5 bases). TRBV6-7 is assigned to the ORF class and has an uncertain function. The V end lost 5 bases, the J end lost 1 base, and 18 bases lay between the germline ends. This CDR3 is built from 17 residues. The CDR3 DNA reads TGTGCCAGCAGTGGCCGGCAGGGTTTATCATCCTACAATGAGCAGTTCTTC. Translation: CASSGRQGLSSYNEQFF.

The CDR3 nucleotides read TGTGCCAGCAGCTCGATGACAGGTCAGCCGGCCACTGAAGCTTTCTTT. This codes for CASSSMTGQPATEAFF. V and J are TRBV5-6 and TRBJ1-1; D perhaps matches TRBD1 (6 bases). Germline V gene lookup returns CDR1 SGHDT and CDR2 YYEEEE. The CDR3 spans 16 residues. The ends were cut back, 3 bases at V and 4 bases at J, with 19 bases in the middle.

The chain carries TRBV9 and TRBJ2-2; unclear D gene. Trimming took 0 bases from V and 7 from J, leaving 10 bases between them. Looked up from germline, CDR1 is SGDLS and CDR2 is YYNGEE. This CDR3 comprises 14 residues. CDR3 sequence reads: CASSVAGASGELFF. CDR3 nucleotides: TGTGCCAGCAGCGTAGCGGGTGCAAGCGGGGAGCTGTTTTTT.

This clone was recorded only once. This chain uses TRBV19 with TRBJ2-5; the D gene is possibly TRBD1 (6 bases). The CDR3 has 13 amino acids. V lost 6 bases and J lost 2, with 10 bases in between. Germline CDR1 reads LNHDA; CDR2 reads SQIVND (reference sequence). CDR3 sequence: CASRRTEQETQYF. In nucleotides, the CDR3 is TGTGCCAGTAGAAGGACAGAACAAGAGACCCAGTACTTC.

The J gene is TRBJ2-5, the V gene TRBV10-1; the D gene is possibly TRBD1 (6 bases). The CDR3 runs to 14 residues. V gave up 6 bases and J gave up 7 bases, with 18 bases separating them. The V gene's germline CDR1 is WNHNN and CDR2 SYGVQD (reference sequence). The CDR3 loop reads CASRANRASGTQYF. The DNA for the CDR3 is TGCGCCAGCAGGGCAAACAGGGCCTCGGGGACCCAGTACTTC.

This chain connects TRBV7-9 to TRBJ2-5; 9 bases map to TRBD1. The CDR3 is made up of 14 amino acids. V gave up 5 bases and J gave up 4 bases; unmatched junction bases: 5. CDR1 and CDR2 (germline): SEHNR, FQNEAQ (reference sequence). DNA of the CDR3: TGTGCCAGCAGCCCCCGGACAGGGGTAGAGACCCAGTACTTC. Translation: CASSPRTGVETQYF.

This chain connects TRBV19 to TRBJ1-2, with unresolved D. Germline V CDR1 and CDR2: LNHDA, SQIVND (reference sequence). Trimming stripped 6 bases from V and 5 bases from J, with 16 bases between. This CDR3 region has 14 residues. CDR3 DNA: TGTGCCAGTAGCTCGACGACACGGATATATGGCTACACCTTC. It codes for CASSSTTRIYGYTF.

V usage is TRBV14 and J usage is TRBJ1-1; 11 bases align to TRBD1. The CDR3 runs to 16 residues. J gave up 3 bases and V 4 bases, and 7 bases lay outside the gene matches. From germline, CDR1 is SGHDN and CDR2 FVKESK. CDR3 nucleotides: TGTGCCAGCAGCCTTCGGACAGGGGGCGGAGACACTGAAGCTTTCTTT. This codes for CASSLRTGGGDTEAFF.

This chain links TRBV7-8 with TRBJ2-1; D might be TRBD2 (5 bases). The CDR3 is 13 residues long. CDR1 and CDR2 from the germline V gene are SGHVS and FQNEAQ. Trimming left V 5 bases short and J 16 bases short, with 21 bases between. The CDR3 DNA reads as TGTGCCAGCAGCCCCGGGCTCGGGATTTTGGAATTCTTC. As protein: CASSPGLGILEFF.

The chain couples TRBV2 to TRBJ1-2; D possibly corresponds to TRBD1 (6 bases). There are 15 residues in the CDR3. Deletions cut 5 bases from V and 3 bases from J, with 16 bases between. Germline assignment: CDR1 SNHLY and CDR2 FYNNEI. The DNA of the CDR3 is TGTGCCAGCAGTCCTCTGGGACAAACCTACTATGGCTACACCTTC. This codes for CASSPLGQTYYGYTF. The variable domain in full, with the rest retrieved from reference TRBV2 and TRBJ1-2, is EPEVTQTPSHQVTQMGQEVILRCVPISNHLYFYWYRQILGQKVEFLVSFYNNEISEKSEIFDDQFSVERPDGSNFTLKIRSTKLEDSAMYFCASSPLGQTYYGYTFGSGTRLTVV.

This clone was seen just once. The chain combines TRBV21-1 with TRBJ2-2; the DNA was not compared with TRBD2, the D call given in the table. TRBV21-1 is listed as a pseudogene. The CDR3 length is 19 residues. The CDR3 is CASSFPGLAGGLWTGELFF. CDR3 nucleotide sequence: TGTGCCAGCAGTTTTCCGGGACTAGCGGGGGGGCTGTGGACCGGGGAGCTGTTTTTT.

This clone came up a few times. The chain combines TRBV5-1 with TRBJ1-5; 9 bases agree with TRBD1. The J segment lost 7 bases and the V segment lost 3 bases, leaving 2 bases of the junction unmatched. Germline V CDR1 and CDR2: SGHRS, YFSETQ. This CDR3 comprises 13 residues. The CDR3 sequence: CASSSGQGQPQHF. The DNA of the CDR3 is TGCGCCAGCAGCTCGGGACAGGGCCAGCCCCAGCATTTT. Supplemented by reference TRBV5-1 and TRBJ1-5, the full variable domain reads KAGVTQTPRYLIKTRGQQVTLSCSPISGHRSVSWYQQTPGQGLQFLFEYFSETQRNKGNFPGRFSGRQFSNSRSEMNVSTLELGDSALYLCASSSGQGQPQHFGDGTRLSIL.

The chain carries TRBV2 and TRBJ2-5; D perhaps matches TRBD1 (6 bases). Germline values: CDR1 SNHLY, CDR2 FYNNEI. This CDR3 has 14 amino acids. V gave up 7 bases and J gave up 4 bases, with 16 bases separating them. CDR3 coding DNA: TGTGCCAGCAAGAACGTGGGGGCTAGAGAGACCCAGTACTTC. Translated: CASKNVGARETQYF. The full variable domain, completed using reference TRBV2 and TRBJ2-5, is EPEVTQTPSHQVTQMGQEVILRCVPISNHLYFYWYRQILGQKVEFLVSFYNNEISEKSEIFDDQFSVERPDGSNFTLKIRSTKLEDSAMYFCASKNVGARETQYFGPGTRLLVL.

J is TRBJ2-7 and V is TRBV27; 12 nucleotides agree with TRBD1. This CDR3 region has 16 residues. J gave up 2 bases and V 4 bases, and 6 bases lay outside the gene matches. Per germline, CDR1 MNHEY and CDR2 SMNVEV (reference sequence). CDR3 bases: TGTGCCAGCAGTTCCACCGGGACAGGGGGCCCCTACGAGCAGTACTTC. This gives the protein CASSSTGTGGPYEQYF.

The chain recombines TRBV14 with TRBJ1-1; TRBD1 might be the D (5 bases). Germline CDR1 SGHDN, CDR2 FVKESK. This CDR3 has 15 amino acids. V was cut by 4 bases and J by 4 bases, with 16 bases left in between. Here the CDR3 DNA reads TGTGCCAGCAGCCCTTGGGAACCGGGGGGCACTGAAGCTTTCTTT. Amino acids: CASSPWEPGGTEAFF.

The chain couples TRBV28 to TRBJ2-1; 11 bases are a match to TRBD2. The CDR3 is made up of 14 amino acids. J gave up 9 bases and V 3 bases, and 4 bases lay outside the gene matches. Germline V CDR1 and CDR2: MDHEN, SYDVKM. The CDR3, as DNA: TGTGCCAGCAGTTTTAGCGGGGGGGCAGTTGAGCAGTTCTTC. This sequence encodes CASSFSGGAVEQFF.

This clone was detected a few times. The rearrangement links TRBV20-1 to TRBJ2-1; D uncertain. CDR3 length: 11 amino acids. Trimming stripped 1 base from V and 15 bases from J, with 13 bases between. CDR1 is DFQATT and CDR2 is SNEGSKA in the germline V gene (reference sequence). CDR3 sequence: CSARAPPDRFF. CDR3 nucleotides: TGCAGTGCTAGAGCCCCCCCAGATCGGTTCTTC.

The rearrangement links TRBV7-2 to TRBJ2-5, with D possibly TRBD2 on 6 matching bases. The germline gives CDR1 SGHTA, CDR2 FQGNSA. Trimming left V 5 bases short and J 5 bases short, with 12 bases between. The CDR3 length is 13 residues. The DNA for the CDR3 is TGTGCCAGCAGCCGCAGCCGGGGGGAGACCCAGTACTTC. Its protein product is CASSRSRGETQYF.

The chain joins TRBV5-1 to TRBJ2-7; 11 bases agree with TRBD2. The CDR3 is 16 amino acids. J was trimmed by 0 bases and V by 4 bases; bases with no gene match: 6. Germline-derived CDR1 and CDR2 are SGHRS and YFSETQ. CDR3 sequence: CASSRLAGGGSYEQYF. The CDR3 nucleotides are TGCGCCAGCAGCCGTTTAGCGGGAGGGGGCTCCTACGAGCAGTACTTC.

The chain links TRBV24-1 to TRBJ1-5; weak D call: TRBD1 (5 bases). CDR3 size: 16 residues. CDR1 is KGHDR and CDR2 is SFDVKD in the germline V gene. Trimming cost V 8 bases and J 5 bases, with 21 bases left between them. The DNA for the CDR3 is TGTGCCACCACCTCACCCGCAGGGAGGAACCATCAGCCCCAGCATTTT. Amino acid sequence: CATTSPAGRNHQPQHF.

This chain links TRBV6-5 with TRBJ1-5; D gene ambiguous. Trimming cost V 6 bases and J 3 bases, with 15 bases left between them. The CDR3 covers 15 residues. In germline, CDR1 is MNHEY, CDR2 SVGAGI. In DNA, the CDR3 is TGTGCCAGCAGACCCGACAAGTTAAACAATCAGCCCCAGCATTTT. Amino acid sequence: CASRPDKLNNQPQHF.

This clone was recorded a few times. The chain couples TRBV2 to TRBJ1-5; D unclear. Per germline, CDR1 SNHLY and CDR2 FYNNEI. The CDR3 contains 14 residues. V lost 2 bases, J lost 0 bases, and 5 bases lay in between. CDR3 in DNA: TGTGCCAGCAGTGAAACCGGTAGCAATCAGCCCCAGCATTTT. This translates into CASSETGSNQPQHF.

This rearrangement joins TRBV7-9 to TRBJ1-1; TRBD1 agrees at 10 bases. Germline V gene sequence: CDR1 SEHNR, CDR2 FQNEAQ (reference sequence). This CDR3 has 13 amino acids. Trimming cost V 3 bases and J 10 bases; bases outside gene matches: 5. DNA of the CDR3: TGTGCCAGCAGCTTGCGACAGGGGGCGGGAGCTTTCTTT. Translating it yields CASSLRQGAGAFF. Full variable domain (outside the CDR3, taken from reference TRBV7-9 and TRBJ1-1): DTGVSQNPRHKITKRGQNVTFRCDPISEHNRLYWYRQTLGQGPEFLTYFQNEAQLEKSRLLSDRFSAERPKGSFSTLEIQRTEQGDSAMYLCASSLRQGAGAFFGQGTRLTVV.

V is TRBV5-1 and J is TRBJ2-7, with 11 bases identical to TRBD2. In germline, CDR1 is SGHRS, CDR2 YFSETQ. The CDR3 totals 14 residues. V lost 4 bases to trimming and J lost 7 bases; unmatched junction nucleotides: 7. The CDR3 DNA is TGCGCCAGCAGCCTCGGGACTAGCGGTCTGGAGCAGTACTTC. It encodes CASSLGTSGLEQYF.

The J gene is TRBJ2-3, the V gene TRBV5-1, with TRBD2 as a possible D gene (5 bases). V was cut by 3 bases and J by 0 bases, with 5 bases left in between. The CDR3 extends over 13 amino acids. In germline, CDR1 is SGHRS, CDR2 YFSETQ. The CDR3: CASSSSSTDTQYF. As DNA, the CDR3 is TGCGCCAGCAGCTCTAGCAGCACAGATACGCAGTATTTT.

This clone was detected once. For the CDR3, the DNA is TGTGCCAGCAGCTTCACAGAATCAACTAATGAAAAACTGTTTTTT. Residues: CASSFTESTNEKLFF. V usage is TRBV11-2 and J usage is TRBJ1-4; D is undetermined. This CDR3 is built from 15 residues. V shed 3 bases and J shed 0 bases, with 8 bases lying between them. Per the germline V gene, CDR1 is SGHAT and CDR2 is FQNNGV.

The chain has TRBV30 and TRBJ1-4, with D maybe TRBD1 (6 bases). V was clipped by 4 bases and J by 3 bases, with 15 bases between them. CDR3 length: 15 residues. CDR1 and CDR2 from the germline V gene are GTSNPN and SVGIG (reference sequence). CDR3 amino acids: CAWMRGLTANEKLFF. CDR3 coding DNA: TGTGCCTGGATGCGGGGGCTGACGGCTAATGAAAAACTGTTTTTT.

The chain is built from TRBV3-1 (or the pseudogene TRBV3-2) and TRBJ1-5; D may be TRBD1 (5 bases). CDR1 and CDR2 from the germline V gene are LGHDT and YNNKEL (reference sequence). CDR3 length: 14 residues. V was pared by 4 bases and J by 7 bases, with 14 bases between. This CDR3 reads CASSLQGVEQPQHF. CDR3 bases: TGTGCCAGCAGCCTCCAGGGTGTTGAACAGCCCCAGCATTTT.

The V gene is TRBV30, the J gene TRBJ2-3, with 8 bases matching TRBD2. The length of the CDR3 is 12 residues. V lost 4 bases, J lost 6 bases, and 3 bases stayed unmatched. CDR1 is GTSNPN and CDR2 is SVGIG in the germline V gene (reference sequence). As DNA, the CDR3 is TGTGCCTGGACCAGGACTAGCGATACGCAGTATTTT. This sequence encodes CAWTRTSDTQYF.

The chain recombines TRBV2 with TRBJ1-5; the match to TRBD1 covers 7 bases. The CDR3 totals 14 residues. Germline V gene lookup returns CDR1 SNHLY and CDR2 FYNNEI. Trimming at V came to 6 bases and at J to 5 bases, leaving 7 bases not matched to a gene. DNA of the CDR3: TGTGCCAGCAGCGGACAGGTTGGGGATCAGCCCCAGCATTTT. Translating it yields CASSGQVGDQPQHF.